Listed here is a single T cell receptor beta chain. The data originate from a study of blood T cell repertoires in COVID-19. Study details: T cells, B-cell-depleted T cells, or PBMCs provided the cDNA or gDNA that served as material.

Generated by immunoSEQ multiplex PCR, the TCRdb table keeps only in-frame clones and is missing some. The data contain tens of thousands of clones, about 85% of them singletons. Germline CDR1 and CDR2: SGHAT and FQNNGV. The CDR3 extends over 14 amino acids. Unmatched junction bases numbered 8, after V lost 1 base and J lost 10 bases. The receptor's source is a man aged 65-85 years with acute or convalescent COVID-19. The specimen was peripheral blood. This chain joins TRBV11-2 and TRBJ1-1; 8 positions match TRBD1. The DNA of the CDR3 is TGTGCCAGCAGCTTAGCCGGGACAGGAGGTACAGCTTTCTTT. Translated, it gives CASSLAGTGGTAFF.